Reported below is one T cell receptor (beta chain). This record belongs to a study of blood T cell repertoires in COVID-19. Study-level background: Whether acute or convalescent, the COVID-19 samples came from the United States, Italy and Spain. PBMCs, B-cell-depleted T cells, or T cells provided the cDNA or gDNA that made up the material.

Authors' methods: It was from reference gene primer amplification that nucleated cell counts were estimated. Repertoires were generated with immunoSEQ multiplex PCR, while TCRdb's copy carries only in-frame clones and drops some. V, J and clone size are those of that table, while D and trimming were read from the DNA. This table holds over 50,000 clones, approximately 86% found once. CDR1 and CDR2 (germline): LNHNV, YYDKDF (reference sequence). The CDR3 is made up of 15 amino acids. V shed 4 bases and J shed 4 bases, with 11 bases lying between them. Sequencing was done on a sample of peripheral blood. This TCR derives from a man between 70 and 80 years old with acute or convalescent COVID-19. The chain combines TRBV15 with TRBJ1-6, with D possibly TRBD1 on 6 matching bases. The DNA of the CDR3 is TGTGCCACCAGCAAAGAACAGGGATATAATTCACCCCTCCACTTT. Amino acid sequence: CATSKEQGYNSPLHF.